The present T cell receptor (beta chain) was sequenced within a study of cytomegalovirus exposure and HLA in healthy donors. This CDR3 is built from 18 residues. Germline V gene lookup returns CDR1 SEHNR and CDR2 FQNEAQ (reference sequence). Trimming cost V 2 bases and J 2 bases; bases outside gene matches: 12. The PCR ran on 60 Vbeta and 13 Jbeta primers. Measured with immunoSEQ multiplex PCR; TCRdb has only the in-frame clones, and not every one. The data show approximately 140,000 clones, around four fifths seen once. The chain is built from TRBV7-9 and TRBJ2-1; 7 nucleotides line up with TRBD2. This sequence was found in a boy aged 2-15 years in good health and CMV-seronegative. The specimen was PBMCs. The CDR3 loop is CASSLFGLGRITYNEQFF. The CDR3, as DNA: TGTGCCAGCAGCTTATTCGGACTAGGCCGAATCACCTACAATGAGCAGTTCTTC.